These 19 T cell receptor beta chains were sequenced from one sample in a study of identical twins. TCRdb used MiXCR to reprocess the 5' RACE reads, holding one entry per CDR3 protein. The sample holds fewer than 800,000 distinct CDR3 sequences, roughly 7.1% seen once. This same sample was also taken into another study, of yellow fever vaccine responses in identical twins.

The sequencing sample was made of PBMCs. The receptors originated from a woman younger than 35 in good health.

CDR3 protein: CASKGGGSADTQYF. The CDR3, as DNA: TGTGCCAGTAAAGGGGGAGGGAGCGCAGATACGCAGTATTTT. This chain joins TRBV19 and TRBJ2-3; possible D gene TRBD2, 7 bases. The CDR3 spans 14 residues. The V gene's germline CDR1 is LNHDA and CDR2 SQIVND (reference sequence). The germline V and J ends were trimmed by 7 bases and 4 bases, with 15 bases remaining between them.

This clonotype was seen a handful of times. The chain carries TRBV5-1 and TRBJ1-5; TRBD1 aligns across 8 bases. In germline, CDR1 is SGHRS, CDR2 YFSETQ. After removal of 2 bases from V and 5 bases from J, the junction contained 18 bases not matched to a gene. The CDR3 is 19 amino acids. The CDR3 loop reads CASSFCPGNWTGRDQPQHF. CDR3 bases: TGCGCCAGCAGCTTCTGTCCGGGGAACTGGACAGGGAGGGATCAGCCCCAGCATTTT. Combining the CDR3 with reference TRBV5-1 and TRBJ1-5 gives the whole variable domain KAGVTQTPRYLIKTRGQQVTLSCSPISGHRSVSWYQQTPGQGLQFLFEYFSETQRNKGNFPGRFSGRQFSNSRSEMNVSTLELGDSALYLCASSFCPGNWTGRDQPQHFGDGTRLSIL.

The V call is TRBV2, the J call TRBJ2-1; possible D gene TRBD2, 6 bases. V lost 5 bases and J 6 bases, leaving 14 bases between the germline ends. Germline CDR1 SNHLY, CDR2 FYNNEI. CDR3 length equals 14 residues. CDR3 protein: CASSTNGGPNEQFF. CDR3 nucleotide sequence: TGTGCCAGCAGTACCAATGGAGGGCCCAATGAGCAGTTCTTC. Complete variable domain (other parts from reference TRBV2 and TRBJ2-1): EPEVTQTPSHQVTQMGQEVILRCVPISNHLYFYWYRQILGQKVEFLVSFYNNEISEKSEIFDDQFSVERPDGSNFTLKIRSTKLEDSAMYFCASSTNGGPNEQFFGPGTRLTVL.

The chain links TRBV21-1 to TRBJ1-1; the DNA was not compared with TRBD1, the D call given in the table. TRBV21-1 is classified as a pseudogene. CDR3 length equals 15 residues. CDR3 amino acids: CASSKVSRGCTEAFF. CDR3 in DNA: TGTGCCAGCAGCAAAGTCAGTCGGGGGTGCACTGAAGCTTTCTTC.

The rearrangement uses TRBV3-1 and TRBJ2-1; weak D call: TRBD2 (5 bases). This CDR3 region has 15 residues. Trimming shortened V by 4 bases and J by 0 bases, and 10 bases separated the two germline ends. CDR1 and CDR2 from the germline V gene are LGHDT and YNNKEL (reference sequence). The CDR3 loop reads CASSLEVHSYNEQFF. The CDR3 DNA follows: TGTGCCAGCAGCCTGGAGGTTCACTCCTACAATGAGCAGTTCTTC.

This clonotype was counted between two and nine times. V and J are TRBV7-2 and TRBJ1-2, with 7 bases aligning to TRBD1. The CDR3 sequence is 13 residues long. Germline CDR1 reads SGHTA; CDR2 reads FQGNSA. The ends lost 3 bases at V and 6 bases at J; junction bases unmatched: 4. CDR3 nucleotide sequence: TGTGCCAGCAGCTTCAGACAGGGTGATGGCTACACCTTC. This encodes CASSFRQGDGYTF.

This chain joins TRBV28 and TRBJ1-6, with 11 bases that match TRBD1. V was pared by 4 bases and J by 6 bases, with 8 bases of the junction left unmatched. The germline V gene has CDR1 MDHEN and CDR2 SYDVKM. The CDR3 loop spans 17 amino acids. The chain's CDR3 is CASSSGQGGVGNSPLHF. The CDR3 DNA follows: TGTGCCAGCAGTTCGGGACAGGGGGGCGTTGGTAATTCACCCCTCCACTTT.

The chain is built from TRBV13 and TRBJ2-1; 7 nucleotides agree with TRBD1. The CDR3 spans 15 residues. With 5 bases clipped from V and 2 bases from J, the junction kept 6 bases outside the gene matches. CDR1 is PRHDT and CDR2 is FYEKMQ in the germline V gene (reference sequence). This CDR3 reads CASSAGTDPYNEQFF. The CDR3 DNA sequence: TGTGCCAGCAGCGCCGGGACAGACCCCTACAATGAGCAGTTCTTC.

The table lists this clonotype with a few counts. The chain joins TRBV28 to TRBJ1-6, with 10 bases that match TRBD1. Germline V CDR1 and CDR2: MDHEN, SYDVKM. There are 15 residues in the CDR3. The junction had 9 bases not matched to a gene; V was cut back by 7 bases and J by 9 bases. CDR3 amino acids: CASNVRQGAFSPLHF. In DNA, the CDR3 is TGTGCCAGCAACGTCCGACAGGGGGCTTTTTCACCCCTCCACTTT.

This clonotype was counted a few times. The CDR3 bases are TGTGCCAGCAGTGGATGGCAGGGGGCGCATAGTGTGGGCACAGATACGCAGTATTTT. This codes for CASSGWQGAHSVGTDTQYF. The chain joins TRBV28 to TRBJ2-3, with 8 bases aligning to TRBD1. The CDR3 extends over 19 amino acids. Looked up from germline, CDR1 is MDHEN and CDR2 is SYDVKM. Trimming at V came to 5 bases and at J to 1 base, leaving 17 bases not matched to a gene. Supplemented by reference TRBV28 and TRBJ2-3, the full variable domain reads DVKVTQSSRYLVKRTGEKVFLECVQDMDHENMFWYRQDPGLGLRLIYFSYDVKMKEKGDIPEGYSVSREKKERFSLILESASTNQTSMYLCASSGWQGAHSVGTDTQYFGPGTRLTVL.

This clonotype was observed a handful of times. This chain connects TRBV29-1 to TRBJ2-5; D tentatively fits TRBD1 or TRBD2 (5 bases each). In germline, CDR1 is SQVTM, CDR2 ANQGSEA. There are 13 residues in the CDR3. Trimming left V 4 bases short and J 5 bases short, with 14 bases between. CDR3 nucleotides: TGCAGCGTTGTTCGGGGCCTCGGGGAGACCCAGTACTTC. This translates into CSVVRGLGETQYF. The whole variable domain, remainder taken from reference TRBV29-1 and TRBJ2-5, is SAVISQKPSRDICQRGTSLTIQCQVDSQVTMMFWYRQQPGQSLTLIATANQGSEATYESGFVIDKFPISRPNLTFSTLTVSNMSPEDSSIYLCSVVRGLGETQYFGPGTRLLVL.

This clonotype was observed a few times. The chain links TRBV12-3 or TRBV12-4 to TRBJ2-7; D is perhaps TRBD2 (7 bases). Trimming took 6 bases from V and 4 from J, leaving 19 bases between them. The CDR3 runs 15 residues. CDR3 nucleotide sequence: TGTGCCAGCAGCCCCCTTGGGGGGGCGCAATACGAGCAGTACTTC. Protein: CASSPLGGAQYEQYF.

The chain couples TRBV20-1 to TRBJ2-7; 8 bases fit TRBD1. This CDR3 region has 14 residues. Germline assignment: CDR1 DFQATT and CDR2 SNEGSKA (reference sequence). The V gene end was trimmed by 3 bases and the J gene end by 2 bases; junction bases not matched to a gene: 6. The DNA of the CDR3 is TGCAGTGCTAGGGAGGGGACAGGACCCTACGAGCAGTACTTC. This sequence encodes CSAREGTGPYEQYF.

V usage is TRBV20-1 and J usage is TRBJ2-1; TRBD1 agrees at 11 bases. There are 15 residues in the CDR3. Unmatched junction bases numbered 8, after V lost 5 bases and J lost 5 bases. Germline V gene data show CDR1 as DFQATT and CDR2 as SNEGSKA (reference sequence). The CDR3 nucleotides are TGCAGTGCTTTCCTAGGACAGGGGGCCAACAATGAGCAGTTCTTC. This gives the protein CSAFLGQGANNEQFF.

The table lists this clonotype with a few counts. The rearrangement links TRBV25-1 to TRBJ2-5; 7 bases match TRBD2. V lost 0 bases to trimming and J lost 1 base; unmatched junction nucleotides: 5. The CDR3 spans 16 residues. Germline CDR1 reads MGHDK; CDR2 reads SYGVNS. The CDR3 DNA reads TGTGCCAGCAGTGAATATCGTACTAGCGCCCAAGAGACCCAGTACTTC. It specifies CASSEYRTSAQETQYF.

This clonotype was seen a handful of times. The V gene is TRBV10-3, the J gene TRBJ1-1; the D gene is possibly TRBD1 (6 bases). The length of the CDR3 is 13 residues. Germline V gene lookup returns CDR1 ENHRY and CDR2 SYGVKD. Trimming removed 3 bases from V and 5 bases from J, with 10 bases in between. The CDR3 reads CAISDWGRTEAFF. CDR3 nucleotide sequence: TGTGCCATCAGTGACTGGGGGCGGACTGAAGCTTTCTTT.

This clonotype was recorded a few times. The chain uses TRBV27 and TRBJ2-7; weak D call: TRBD2 (5 bases). Looked up from germline, CDR1 is MNHEY and CDR2 is SMNVEV (reference sequence). CDR3 length: 13 amino acids. V lost 5 bases and J lost 5, with 13 bases in between. The CDR3 spells CASSTRARDEQYF. In DNA form, the CDR3 reads TGTGCCAGCAGTACCCGGGCGCGGGACGAGCAGTACTTC.

This clonotype was seen ten or more times. This sequence joins TRBV12-3 or TRBV12-4 and TRBJ1-1; D remains unclear. The CDR3 sequence is 11 residues long. The germline V and J ends were trimmed by 3 bases and 7 bases, with 6 bases remaining between them. The CDR3 here is CASSFYLEAFF. The CDR3 bases are TGTGCCAGCAGTTTTTACCTTGAAGCTTTCTTT.

In its sample, this clonotype was seen a few times. The DNA for the CDR3 is TGTGCCAGCAGTCCGCCGGGACCGATCTCTGGGGCCAACGTCCTGACTTTC. Residues: CASSPPGPISGANVLTF. The V gene is TRBV6-1, the J gene TRBJ2-6, with D possibly called TRBD1 or TRBD2 (5 bases each). The CDR3 extends over 17 amino acids. Germline CDR1 and CDR2: MNHNS and SASEGT. Trimming left V 5 bases short and J 0 bases short, with 14 bases between.